This T cell receptor beta chain stems from a study of OX40 agonist ivuxolimab in advanced cancers. Study-wide background: Patients received the agonistic anti-OX40 (CD134) antibody ivuxolimab. The patients received ivuxolimab by intravenous route every 2 weeks at 0.01 to 10 mg/kg. The study, taken as a whole, reports: Averaged across samples, CD8+ T cells carried more expanded clones than CD4+ did.

The germline V gene encodes CDR1 SGHNT and CDR2 YYREEE (reference sequence). The V gene end was trimmed by 2 bases and the J gene end by 3 bases; junction bases not matched to a gene: 2. The CDR3 spans 13 residues. Comments on this clone: Its matching antigen is unknown.

Baseline was the first blood sampling point, followed by cycle 4 day 1 and cycle 7 day 1. Assay used: immunoSEQ multiplex PCR; TCRdb lists only in-frame clones, some missing. The sample shows 72,000 or so clones, roughly 80% of them seen only once. The receptor was derived from an adult with an advanced solid tumor such as melanoma, head and neck, liver or kidney cancer. This sequence joins TRBV5-4 and TRBJ2-7, with 7 bases identical to TRBD1. Sequencing was performed on CD4+ or CD8+ T cells sorted from blood, taken in a trial of the OX40 agonist ivuxolimab. The CDR3 region is CASSFTGVYEQYF. The DNA for the CDR3 is TGTGCCAGCAGCTTTACAGGGGTCTACGAGCAGTACTTC.